The subject of this entry is one T cell receptor (beta chain). Germline lookup yields CDR1 MNHEY and CDR2 SVGAGI. This CDR3 is built from 12 residues. Trimming stripped 7 bases from V and 4 bases from J, with 8 bases between. The sample comes from a study of blood T cell repertoires in COVID-19. For the study at large: COVID-19 samples collected from the United States, Italy and Spain covered acute and convalescent phases.

Original handling: Reference gene primer amplification yielded estimated nucleated cell counts. Repertoires were generated with immunoSEQ multiplex PCR, while TCRdb's copy carries only in-frame clones and drops some. V, J and clone size are taken as reported in that table, and D and trimming were inferred from the DNA itself. Of hundreds of thousands of clones listed, approximately 86% are singletons. Researchers sorted participants into cohorts using their self-reported clinical history. Symptom resolution, clearance, or two negative PCRs marked the recovered donors of Cohort 3. V usage is TRBV6-5 and J usage is TRBJ2-1, with D possibly being TRBD1 (5 bases). This TCR derives from a woman younger than 45 who had recovered from COVID-19. Material for sequencing was PBMCs or T cells enriched from blood (not recorded which). The CDR3 bases are TGTGCCAGCAACGACAGATACAATGAGCAGTTCTTC. Translation: CASNDRYNEQFF.